Presented here are 32 T cell receptor beta chains from one specimen sequenced in a study of cytomegalovirus exposure and HLA in healthy donors. Primers: 60 Vbeta forward and 13 Jbeta reverse. Measured with immunoSEQ multiplex PCR; TCRdb has only the in-frame clones, and not every one. In the table there are more than 95,000 clones, 74% of which are singletons. Material: PBMCs. These receptors came from a woman in her fifties or sixties in good health and CMV-seropositive.

The rearrangement joins TRBV9 to TRBJ2-5; D may be TRBD2 (5 bases). This CDR3 is built from 15 residues. Trimming left V 0 bases short and J 7 bases short, with 16 bases between. Per germline, CDR1 SGDLS and CDR2 YYNGEE. This chain's CDR3 is CASSVVPSAAATQYF. The CDR3 coding sequence is TGTGCCAGCAGCGTAGTTCCTTCAGCGGCAGCGACCCAGTACTTC.

The chain employs TRBV7-8 and TRBJ1-1, with TRBD1 as a possible D gene (6 bases). The CDR3 length is 19 residues. V shed 5 bases and J shed 0 bases, with 25 bases lying between them. Germline-derived CDR1 and CDR2 are SGHVS and FQNEAQ. The CDR3 loop reads CASSARKKGGVQMNTEAFF. CDR3 DNA: TGTGCCAGCAGCGCAAGAAAAAAGGGGGGGGTTCAAATGAACACTGAAGCTTTCTTT.

The chain uses TRBV7-6 and TRBJ1-6; 8 nucleotides line up with TRBD1. The CDR3 spans 21 residues. J gave up 0 bases and V 2 bases, and 15 bases lay outside the gene matches. Germline CDR1 is SGHVS and CDR2 is FNYEAQ. The CDR3 nucleotides are TGTGCCAGCAGCTTATATTACATGGGGACAGGCGAGAGCTCCTATAATTCACCCCTCCACTTT. Amino acids: CASSLYYMGTGESSYNSPLHF.

This clone has a handful of counts. The chain links TRBV29-1 to TRBJ1-5; TRBD1 might be the D (6 bases). The CDR3 contains 16 residues. Germline V gene data show CDR1 as SQVTM and CDR2 as ANQGSEA. The V gene lost 8 bases and the J gene lost 6 bases, with 26 bases spanning the gap. In DNA form, the CDR3 reads TGCAGCTACAGCTCTATTACAGGGTCCGGCGGTCAGCCCCAGCATTTT. This encodes CSYSSITGSGGQPQHF.

V gene TRBV7-9 combines with J gene TRBJ2-1; TRBD1 matches at 10 bases. The CDR3 loop spans 15 amino acids. Germline CDR1 is SEHNR and CDR2 is FQNEAQ (reference sequence). V was pared by 1 base and J by 8 bases, with 5 bases of the junction left unmatched. CDR3 sequence: CASSLGDRGIDEQFF. CDR3 nucleotide sequence: TGTGCCAGCAGCTTAGGGGACAGGGGTATAGATGAGCAGTTCTTC.

The sample holds a few counts of this clone. V is TRBV19 and J is TRBJ2-3, with D tentatively TRBD2 (5 bases). This CDR3 region has 18 residues. CDR1 is LNHDA and CDR2 is SQIVND in the germline V gene (reference sequence). Trimming removed 2 bases at V and 2 bases at J, with 20 bases between. The CDR3 DNA follows: TGTGCCAGTAGTATAACGCGGACTCAACCCACGGACACAGATACGCAGTATTTT. Residues: CASSITRTQPTDTDTQYF.

The chain combines TRBV6-1 with TRBJ2-3; 11 bases fit TRBD1. The CDR3 runs to 15 residues. CDR1 MNHNS and CDR2 SASEGT come from the germline V gene. V lost 6 bases and J lost 4; bases outside the gene matches: 6. This CDR3 reads CASRGGTGGADTQYF. CDR3 nucleotide sequence: TGTGCCAGCAGGGGGGGGACAGGGGGGGCAGATACGCAGTATTTT.

This chain uses TRBV7-2 with TRBJ2-2; the match to TRBD2 covers 8 bases. V lost 1 base to trimming and J lost 4 bases; unmatched junction nucleotides: 11. Germline assignment: CDR1 SGHTA and CDR2 FQGNSA. The CDR3 has 18 amino acids. CDR3: CASSLGIGTGGGTGELFF. As DNA, the CDR3 is TGTGCCAGCAGCTTAGGCATTGGAACGGGAGGGGGCACCGGGGAGCTGTTTTTT.

The chain links TRBV11-3 to TRBJ2-3; D call uncertain. V lost 5 bases to trimming and J lost 1 base, with 7 bases between them. CDR1 is SGHNT, CDR2 YENEEA, per germline. There are 13 residues in the CDR3. The CDR3 here is CASSPEGTDTQYF. CDR3 nucleotides: TGTGCCAGCAGCCCCGAGGGCACAGATACGCAGTATTTT.

This clone was recorded a few times. The V gene is TRBV4-1, the J gene TRBJ1-5; D gene unclear. This CDR3 is 18 amino acids long. Trimming took 0 bases from V and 1 from J, leaving 16 bases between them. The germline gives CDR1 MGHRA, CDR2 YSYEKL. CDR3 nucleotide sequence: TGCGCCAGCAGCCAAGACATGAGGGAGGTTGGGAGCAATCAGCCCCAGCATTTT. Encoded protein: CASSQDMREVGSNQPQHF.

Of note for this clone: The sample has other DNA sequences that encode this CDR3 too. The chain joins TRBV19 to TRBJ1-1, with TRBD1 identical over 8 bases. V gave up 6 bases and J gave up 2 bases; unmatched junction bases: 5. This CDR3 has 14 residues. The germline V gene has CDR1 LNHDA and CDR2 SQIVND (reference sequence). CDR3 region: CASSTGTGNTEAFF. In DNA, the CDR3 is TGTGCCAGTAGCACCGGGACAGGCAACACTGAAGCTTTCTTT.

This chain uses TRBV11-2 with TRBJ1-2, with 7 bases matching TRBD1. CDR1 is SGHAT, CDR2 FQNNGV, per germline. V lost 2 bases and J lost 5; bases outside the gene matches: 2. The CDR3 has 13 residues. The CDR3 here is CASSLNRGYGYTF. As DNA, the CDR3 is TGTGCCAGCAGCTTAAACAGGGGTTATGGCTACACCTTC.

The table lists this clone with a few counts. The V and J genes are TRBV4-3 and TRBJ2-4; 8 bases match TRBD1. Trimming cost V 4 bases and J 9 bases; bases outside gene matches: 8. CDR1 and CDR2 from the germline V gene are LGHNA and YSLEER. This CDR3 region has 14 residues. Here the CDR3 reads CASSPTDRVGIQYF. The CDR3 DNA sequence: TGCGCCAGCAGCCCCACGGACAGGGTCGGCATTCAGTACTTC.

This chain links TRBV10-3 with TRBJ1-6, with D hard to call. CDR3 length: 15 amino acids. Germline values: CDR1 ENHRY, CDR2 SYGVKD. Trimming removed 0 bases from V and 0 bases from J, with 3 bases in between. CDR3 nucleotide sequence: TGTGCCATCAGTGAGTCGAGCTCCTATAATTCACCCCTCCACTTT. This gives the protein CAISESSSYNSPLHF.

The rearrangement joins TRBV29-1 to TRBJ2-1; D possibly corresponds to TRBD1 (5 bases). The V and J ends lost 3 bases and 10 bases respectively, with 19 bases between them. Germline CDR1 reads SQVTM; CDR2 reads ANQGSEA. The length of the CDR3 is 14 residues. CDR3 in amino acids: CSVDGAVSGIEQFF. The CDR3 bases are TGCAGCGTTGATGGGGCAGTCTCTGGGATCGAGCAGTTCTTC.

The chain carries TRBV27 and TRBJ2-7; 8 positions agree with TRBD2. V trimming: 3 bases; J trimming: 4 bases; junction bases outside the gene matches: 5. The CDR3 consists of 14 residues. The germline V gene encodes CDR1 MNHEY and CDR2 SMNVEV (reference sequence). CDR3 residues: CASSFGTSRYEQYF. The CDR3 DNA sequence: TGTGCCAGCAGTTTTGGGACTAGTAGGTACGAGCAGTACTTC.

This chain uses TRBV27 with TRBJ2-2, with D possibly being TRBD1 (5 bases). The CDR3 runs to 15 residues. From germline, CDR1 is MNHEY and CDR2 SMNVEV (reference sequence). V was cut by 3 bases and J by 2 bases, with 10 bases left in between. The DNA of the CDR3 is TGTGCCAGCAGTTTCTCAGGGCCAAACACCGGGGAGCTGTTTTTT. It codes for CASSFSGPNTGELFF.

The gene calls are TRBV10-1 and TRBJ2-3; D is uncertain. This CDR3 region has 16 residues. CDR1 and CDR2 (germline): WNHNN, SYGVQD (reference sequence). Trimming shortened V by 2 bases and J by 2 bases, and 14 bases separated the two germline ends. The CDR3 sequence: CASSERPKLPTDTQYF. DNA for the CDR3: TGCGCCAGCAGTGAGAGGCCGAAACTACCCACAGATACGCAGTATTTT.

The V and J genes are TRBV7-9 and TRBJ2-1, with 9 bases that match TRBD2. Germline V CDR1 and CDR2: SEHNR, FQNEAQ (reference sequence). The ends lost 6 bases at V and 4 bases at J; junction bases unmatched: 10. This CDR3 spans 16 amino acids. The CDR3 DNA reads as TGTGCCAGCAGGTCCGGGACTAGCCTTAGATACAATGAGCAGTTCTTC. Translation gives CASRSGTSLRYNEQFF.

This rearrangement joins TRBV7-9 to TRBJ1-3; D possibly corresponds to TRBD1 (5 bases). The length of the CDR3 is 15 residues. Germline V gene lookup returns CDR1 SEHNR and CDR2 FQNEAQ (reference sequence). V gave up 5 bases and J gave up 0 bases, with 11 bases separating them. DNA of the CDR3: TGTGCCAGCAGCCCAGACAGCTACTCTGGAAACACCATATATTTT. Translation: CASSPDSYSGNTIYF.

The chain links TRBV7-9 to TRBJ1-2; no firm D call. The CDR3 spans 14 residues. V shed 2 bases and J shed 8 bases, with 15 bases lying between them. CDR1 is SEHNR, CDR2 FQNEAQ, per germline (reference sequence). Here the CDR3 DNA reads TGTGCCAGCAGCTTATATCCAGTCCTTGTGGGCTACACCTTC. It codes for CASSLYPVLVGYTF.

V and J are TRBV15 and TRBJ1-5; unclear D gene. The CDR3 extends over 14 amino acids. CDR1 and CDR2 (germline): LNHNV, YYDKDF (reference sequence). The V end was cut by 8 bases, the J end by 1 base, with 12 bases between. The CDR3 DNA sequence: TGTGCCACCGGAGGACCCGGGAGCAATCAGCCCCAGCATTTT. Encoded protein: CATGGPGSNQPQHF.

The chain combines TRBV2 with TRBJ2-1; D is undetermined. This CDR3 has 13 residues. Trimming cost V 8 bases and J 4 bases, with 12 bases left between them. CDR1 and CDR2 (germline): SNHLY, FYNNEI. Here the CDR3 DNA reads TGTGCCAGCTTCGCGGCCCTATACAATGAGCAGTTCTTC. It specifies CASFAALYNEQFF.

This clone appeared a single time. The chain employs TRBV10-1 and TRBJ2-5, with TRBD2 identical over 10 bases. With V trimmed by 4 bases and J by 4 bases, 6 bases remained unmatched. There are 15 residues in the CDR3. Germline V gene sequence: CDR1 WNHNN, CDR2 SYGVQD (reference sequence). In DNA form, the CDR3 reads TGCGCCAGCAGTGCACGGCTAGCGGGGGCAGAGACCCAGTACTTC. As protein: CASSARLAGAETQYF.

The chain carries TRBV5-4 and TRBJ2-1, with 8 bases lining up with TRBD1. The V segment lost 10 bases and the J segment 5 bases; nucleotides outside the gene matches: 11. The CDR3 length is 14 residues. Germline lookup yields CDR1 SGHNT and CDR2 YYREEE (reference sequence). The CDR3 nucleotides read TGTGCCGCCCTCTGGCAGGGGGCGGACAATGAGCAGTTCTTC. Amino acid sequence: CAALWQGADNEQFF.

This rearrangement joins TRBV5-5 to TRBJ2-7; TRBD2 might be the D (6 bases). The CDR3 sequence is 15 residues long. From germline, CDR1 is SGHKS and CDR2 YYEKEE (reference sequence). The V end lost 1 base, the J end lost 2 bases, and 13 bases lay between the germline ends. CDR3 sequence (DNA): TGTGCCAGCAGCTTGACCCCCGGGGGAACCTACGAGCAGTACTTC. Protein: CASSLTPGGTYEQYF.

This chain links TRBV18 with TRBJ1-3, with TRBD1 matching 7 bases. CDR3 length equals 15 residues. V lost 3 bases, J lost 3 bases, and 5 bases stayed unmatched. Germline CDR1 is KGHSH and CDR2 is LQKENI. The CDR3 DNA reads TGTGCCAGCTCACCCAAGGGGGCACTTGGAAACACCATATATTTT. It codes for CASSPKGALGNTIYF.

The genes are TRBV5-1 and TRBJ1-1, with TRBD1 identical over 7 bases. The V gene end was trimmed by 0 bases and the J gene end by 6 bases; junction bases not matched to a gene: 11. The CDR3 sequence is 16 residues long. Germline V gene sequence: CDR1 SGHRS, CDR2 YFSETQ. The CDR3 nucleotides read TGCGCCAGCAGCTTGGAGCAGGGGGGTCGTCGACCTGAAGCTTTCTTT. Encoded protein: CASSLEQGGRRPEAFF.

This rearrangement joins TRBV11-3 to TRBJ2-3; D perhaps matches TRBD2 (5 bases). V gave up 3 bases and J gave up 0 bases, with 7 bases separating them. Germline V gene lookup returns CDR1 SGHNT and CDR2 YENEEA. CDR3 size: 14 residues. The chain's CDR3 is CASSFGGSTDTQYF. CDR3 nucleotides: TGTGCCAGCAGCTTTGGCGGGAGCACAGATACGCAGTATTTT.

The chain uses TRBV4-1 and TRBJ1-2; D perhaps matches TRBD1 (5 bases). The V end was cut by 0 bases, the J end by 8 bases, with 16 bases between. This CDR3 region has 15 residues. Germline-derived CDR1 and CDR2 are MGHRA and YSYEKL. CDR3 nucleotide sequence: TGCGCCAGCAGCCAAGATCATTCGAAGGGGCCCGGCTACACCTTC. Translated: CASSQDHSKGPGYTF.

The chain employs TRBV6-1 and TRBJ2-5, with 7 bases identical to TRBD2. Germline CDR1 is MNHNS and CDR2 is SASEGT. The CDR3 is 19 amino acids. V was clipped by 0 bases and J by 1 base; unmatched bases: 14. CDR3 nucleotide sequence: TGTGCCAGCAGTGAAGCGCTTTTGTCTGGACTAGGATCCCAAGAGACCCAGTACTTC. Translation: CASSEALLSGLGSQETQYF.

The chain is built from TRBV5-1 and TRBJ1-2; TRBD1 might be the D (6 bases). The ends were cut back, 4 bases at V and 5 bases at J, with 24 bases in the middle. This CDR3 comprises 17 residues. The V gene's germline CDR1 is SGHRS and CDR2 YFSETQ. This CDR3 is CASSPTSTGSQGYGYTF. In DNA form, the CDR3 reads TGCGCCAGCAGCCCGACCTCTACAGGGAGCCAGGGGTATGGCTACACCTTC.